Each of the 17 T cell receptor beta chains below was sequenced from the same sample in a study of CD8 T cells in ankylosing spondylitis (dated by TCRdb to the late 2010s). Findings and caveats that apply to the study as a whole: A TCR beta motif made up of roughly eight highly homologous amino acid variants appeared to be characteristic of blood from ankylosing spondylitis patients.

Which antigens these TCRs recognize remains unknown. Receptor libraries were prepared by 5' RACE. Sequencing took place on an Illumina HiSeq 2500. TCRdb applied fastp at Q25 and MiXCR to the public reads, then kept only in-frame beta chains. Each CDR3 protein appears once, grouped with its most common genes and DNA. The sample profile shows hundreds of thousands of distinct CDR3 sequences; roughly 26% of them were found once. Jointly, the top ten make up about 1% of the sample. The specimen sequenced was blood, either unsorted or a sorted T cell fraction (not recorded which). The receptors were gathered from a male donor with ankylosing spondylitis.

The chain employs TRBV20-1 and TRBJ2-7; perhaps TRBD2 as D (6 bases). CDR1 and CDR2 (germline): DFQATT, SNEGSKA (reference sequence). V dropped 0 bases and J dropped 6 bases, with 12 bases sitting between them. The CDR3 has 13 residues. The CDR3 bases are TGCAGTGCTAGAGATCCCGGGAGAGGCGAGCAGTACGTC. This encodes CSARDPGRGEQYV.

This clonotype appeared a few times. The rearrangement joins TRBV24-1 to TRBJ2-5, with 7 positions matching TRBD2. Germline V CDR1 and CDR2: KGHDR, SFDVKD. The CDR3 contains 13 residues. Losses at the gene ends were 3 bases for V and 5 bases for J; bases not matched to a gene: 2. DNA of the CDR3: TGTGCCACCAGTGATGGGAGGGAGGAGACCCAGTACTTC. Residues: CATSDGREETQYF.

This clonotype has more than one count but fewer than ten. This chain uses TRBV5-1 with TRBJ2-2; D perhaps matches TRBD2 (7 bases). Germline CDR1 SGHRS, CDR2 YFSETQ. V lost 7 bases and J lost 4, with 14 bases in between. The CDR3 spans 14 residues. The CDR3, as DNA: TGCGCCAGCCATGGGGGGGGCTTCACCGGGGAGCTGTTTTTT. As protein: CASHGGGFTGELFF. The full variable domain, its missing parts supplied by reference TRBV5-1 and TRBJ2-2, is KAGVTQTPRYLIKTRGQQVTLSCSPISGHRSVSWYQQTPGQGLQFLFEYFSETQRNKGNFPGRFSGRQFSNSRSEMNVSTLELGDSALYLCASHGGGFTGELFFGEGSRLTVL.

V is TRBV5-5 and J is TRBJ2-1, with D perhaps being TRBD1 or TRBD2 (5 bases each). Germline V CDR1 and CDR2: SGHKS, YYEKEE (reference sequence). V dropped 0 bases and J dropped 4 bases, with 14 bases sitting between them. The CDR3 extends over 16 amino acids. CDR3: CASSLAGATEYNEQFF. The CDR3 DNA is TGTGCCAGCAGCTTGGCCGGGGCTACAGAATACAATGAGCAGTTCTTC.

This clonotype has a handful of counts. This chain connects TRBV27 to TRBJ1-4; the D is unclear. The CDR3 totals 13 residues. Trimming took 10 bases from V and 2 from J, leaving 11 bases between them. The germline V gene encodes CDR1 MNHEY and CDR2 SMNVEV (reference sequence). The CDR3 loop reads CAIAASTNEKLFF. DNA of the CDR3: TGTGCCATCGCAGCCAGTACTAATGAAAAACTGTTTTTT.

This clonotype showed up just a few times. The chain uses TRBV3-1 and TRBJ2-4; tentatively, D is TRBD1 (6 bases). The V end lost 4 bases, the J end lost 4 bases, and 14 bases lay between the germline ends. This CDR3 is 15 amino acids long. The germline gives CDR1 LGHDT, CDR2 YNNKEL (reference sequence). For the CDR3, the DNA is TGTGCCAGCAGCCCAGATGACGGACAGAAAAACATTCAGTACTTC. Translation: CASSPDDGQKNIQYF.

The V gene is TRBV10-3, the J gene TRBJ2-7; 14 bases are shared with TRBD2. Germline assignment: CDR1 ENHRY and CDR2 SYGVKD. The length of the CDR3 is 14 residues. J was trimmed by 12 bases and V by 6 bases; bases with no gene match: 10. DNA of the CDR3: TGTGCCATCAGCCAGACTAGCGGGAGGGCCGGGCTGTACGTC. Its translation is CAISQTSGRAGLYV.

The rearrangement uses TRBV3-1 and TRBJ2-1; perhaps TRBD2 as D (7 bases). This CDR3 has 13 residues. CDR1 is LGHDT, CDR2 YNNKEL, per germline (reference sequence). Trimming stripped 3 bases from V and 10 bases from J, with 13 bases between. The CDR3 DNA reads TGTGCCAGCAGCCAGAGGGGGGGTTTAGAGCAGTTCTTC. It codes for CASSQRGGLEQFF.

In its sample, this clonotype was seen a few times. The rearrangement joins TRBV5-1 to TRBJ2-5, with D tentatively TRBD1 (5 bases). The CDR3 extends over 16 amino acids. V was trimmed by 0 bases and J by 0 bases, leaving 12 bases between them. CDR1 and CDR2 from the germline V gene are SGHRS and YFSETQ. This chain's CDR3 is CASSLEGAWYQETQYF. In DNA, the CDR3 is TGCGCCAGCAGCTTGGAAGGGGCTTGGTACCAAGAGACCCAGTACTTC.

This clonotype was seen a handful of times. V gene TRBV16 combines with J gene TRBJ1-2; 10 bases map to TRBD1. V was pared by 5 bases and J by 2 bases, with 5 bases of the junction left unmatched. The CDR3 sequence is 15 residues long. The germline CDR1 and CDR2 sequences are KGHSY and FQNENV. The CDR3 is CASSGGTGANYGYTF. For the CDR3, the DNA is TGTGCCAGCAGCGGAGGGACAGGGGCCAACTATGGCTACACCTTC.

This clonotype came up a few times. The rearrangement uses TRBV27 and TRBJ1-5; 9 nucleotides match TRBD1. CDR3 length: 13 residues. Germline V CDR1 and CDR2: MNHEY, SMNVEV (reference sequence). After removal of 4 bases from V and 5 bases from J, the junction contained 0 bases not matched to a gene. The DNA for the CDR3 is TGTGCCAGCAGTTGGACAGGGGATCAGCCCCAGCATTTT. Protein: CASSWTGDQPQHF.

This clonotype occurred once. The chain couples TRBV4-2 to TRBJ2-2, with a tentative D call TRBD2 (6 bases). This CDR3 is built from 18 residues. Trimming took 4 bases from V and 0 from J, leaving 18 bases between them. The germline V gene encodes CDR1 LGHNA and CDR2 YNFKEQ. The CDR3 protein is CASSPVFGGASNTGELFF. The CDR3 nucleotides read TGTGCCAGCAGCCCGGTATTTGGAGGGGCTTCGAACACCGGGGAGCTGTTTTTT.

The rearrangement joins TRBV6-1 to TRBJ1-2, with TRBD1 as a possible D gene (6 bases). V was trimmed by 6 bases and J by 3 bases, leaving 14 bases between them. The V gene's germline CDR1 is MNHNS and CDR2 SASEGT. This CDR3 comprises 14 residues. The CDR3 DNA sequence: TGTGCCAGCAGGGCTCAGGGGTTTTACTATGGCTACACCTTC. Residues: CASRAQGFYYGYTF.

This clonotype was seen a handful of times. This chain joins TRBV9 and TRBJ1-2, with D maybe TRBD1 (5 bases). CDR3 length: 15 amino acids. Trimming pared 1 base from V and 4 bases from J, leaving 14 bases between. Germline V gene lookup returns CDR1 SGDLS and CDR2 YYNGEE. CDR3 sequence reads: CASSVHSGLSYGYTF. CDR3 coding DNA: TGTGCCAGCAGCGTACACTCGGGACTTTCCTATGGCTACACCTTC.

This clonotype was counted between two and nine times. A clone one base away is much larger, so this may be a read error. This rearrangement joins TRBV29-1 to TRBJ1-1, with D possibly being TRBD1 (5 bases). Between the trimmed V and J ends, which lost 3 bases and 5 bases, there was a span of 10 bases. Germline V CDR1 and CDR2: SQVTM, ANQGSEA. The CDR3 totals 12 residues. As DNA, the CDR3 is TGCAGCGTTGATTGGGGGGGGACTGAAGCTTTCTTT. Residues: CSVDWGGTEAFF.

The chain couples TRBV3-1 to TRBJ2-3; D is undetermined. V was clipped by 1 base and J by 0 bases, with 8 bases between them. In germline, CDR1 is LGHDT, CDR2 YNNKEL (reference sequence). This CDR3 is 15 amino acids long. This chain's CDR3 is CASSQGAASTDTQYF. Here the CDR3 DNA reads TGTGCCAGCAGCCAAGGGGCGGCTAGCACAGATACGCAGTATTTT.

This clonotype came up a few times. The V call is TRBV15, the J call TRBJ2-2; the D gene could be TRBD1 or TRBD2 (6 bases each). CDR3 length: 16 residues. V was clipped by 0 bases and J by 5 bases, with 13 bases between them. Germline CDR1 and CDR2: LNHNV and YYDKDF (reference sequence). This chain's CDR3 is CATSREGQGRTGELFF. The CDR3 DNA reads TGTGCCACCAGCAGAGAGGGGCAGGGGAGGACCGGGGAGCTGTTTTTT. The full variable domain, its missing parts supplied by reference TRBV15 and TRBJ2-2, is DAMVIQNPRYQVTQFGKPVTLSCSQTLNHNVMYWYQQKSSQAPKLLFHYYDKDFNNEADTPDNFQSRRPNTSFCFLDIRSPGLGDTAMYLCATSREGQGRTGELFFGEGSRLTVL.